Given below is one TCR beta chain in context. The sample originates from a study of blood T cell repertoires in COVID-19. Study context: T cells, B-cell-depleted T cells, or PBMCs provided the cDNA or gDNA that served as material.

Method: immunoSEQ multiplex PCR; TCRdb's copy keeps in-frame clones and lacks some. This sample has some 180,000 clones, with roughly three quarters found just once. The CDR3 length is 14 residues. V lost 5 bases to trimming and J lost 3 bases; unmatched junction nucleotides: 3. Germline V gene sequence: CDR1 SEHNR, CDR2 FQNEAQ (reference sequence). The specimen was peripheral blood. The receptor was derived from a woman aged 45-60 years with active or convalescent COVID-19. This rearrangement joins TRBV7-9 to TRBJ2-1, with 8 bases identical to TRBD2. In nucleotides, the CDR3 is TGTGCCAGCAGCCCTACTAGCGGCTACAATGAGCAGTTCTTC. Protein product: CASSPTSGYNEQFF.